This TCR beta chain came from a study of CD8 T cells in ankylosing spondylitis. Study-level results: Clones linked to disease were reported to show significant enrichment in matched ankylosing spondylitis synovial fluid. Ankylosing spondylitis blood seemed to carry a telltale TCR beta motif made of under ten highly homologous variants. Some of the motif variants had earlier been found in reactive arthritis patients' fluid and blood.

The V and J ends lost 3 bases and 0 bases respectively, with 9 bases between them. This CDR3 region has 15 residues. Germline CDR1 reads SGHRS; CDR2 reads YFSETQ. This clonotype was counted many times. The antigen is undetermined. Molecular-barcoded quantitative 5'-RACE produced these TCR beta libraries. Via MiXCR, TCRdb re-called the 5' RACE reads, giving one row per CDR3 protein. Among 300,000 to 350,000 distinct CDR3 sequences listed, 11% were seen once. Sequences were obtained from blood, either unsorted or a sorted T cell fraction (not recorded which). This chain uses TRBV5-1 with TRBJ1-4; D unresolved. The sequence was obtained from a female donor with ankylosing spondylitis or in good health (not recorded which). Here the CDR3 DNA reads TGCGCCAGCAGCTCCGCACTCGCAACTAATGAAAAACTGTTTTTT. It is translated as CASSSALATNEKLFF.